Sequencing of this T cell receptor (beta chain) was carried out in a study of blood T cell repertoires in COVID-19. Study-level background: Samples representing acute and convalescent COVID-19 were sourced from the United States, Italy and Spain. The analysed material was cDNA or gDNA that came from T cells, B-cell-depleted T cells, or PBMCs.

Original methodology: The authors estimated nucleated cell counts from reference gene primer amplification. TCRdb's copy holds only in-frame clones and misses some; the assay was immunoSEQ multiplex PCR. V and J calls and clone size follow that table, whereas D and trimming were derived from the DNA. This sample has some 95,000 clones, with more than 70% found just once. Germline V gene data show CDR1 as MDHEN and CDR2 as SYDVKM. The trim removed 3 bases at V and 0 bases at J, leaving 7 bases unmatched. The CDR3 length is 16 residues. The sequencing input was peripheral blood. The receptor comes from a man between 65 and 85 years old with acute or convalescent COVID-19. V and J are TRBV28 and TRBJ2-7; 8 bases fit TRBD2. The CDR3 region has the DNA TGTGCCAGCAGTTTCACTTTAGCGGGACTCTCCTACGAGCAGTACTTC. Residues: CASSFTLAGLSYEQYF.